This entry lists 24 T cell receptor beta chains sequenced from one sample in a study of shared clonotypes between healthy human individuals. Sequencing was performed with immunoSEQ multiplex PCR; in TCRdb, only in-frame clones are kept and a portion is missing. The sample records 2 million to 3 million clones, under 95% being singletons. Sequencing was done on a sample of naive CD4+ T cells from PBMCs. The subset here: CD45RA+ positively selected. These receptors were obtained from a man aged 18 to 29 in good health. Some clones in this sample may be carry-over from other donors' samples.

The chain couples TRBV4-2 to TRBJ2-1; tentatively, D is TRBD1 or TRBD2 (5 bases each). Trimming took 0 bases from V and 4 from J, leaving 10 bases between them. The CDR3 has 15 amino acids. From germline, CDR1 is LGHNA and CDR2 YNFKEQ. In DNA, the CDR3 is TGTGCCAGCAGCCAAGATCGGGACCAGTACAATGAGCAGTTCTTC. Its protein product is CASSQDRDQYNEQFF.

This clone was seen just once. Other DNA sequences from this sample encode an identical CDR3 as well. This CDR3 is CASSLTGQTDTQYF. The CDR3 DNA follows: TGTGCCAGCAGCTTAACTGGGCAGACAGATACGCAGTATTTT. The chain carries TRBV7-3 and TRBJ2-3; D unclear. V lost 0 bases and J 3 bases, leaving 7 bases between the germline ends. The germline V gene encodes CDR1 SGHTA and CDR2 FQGTGA. This CDR3 is built from 14 residues.

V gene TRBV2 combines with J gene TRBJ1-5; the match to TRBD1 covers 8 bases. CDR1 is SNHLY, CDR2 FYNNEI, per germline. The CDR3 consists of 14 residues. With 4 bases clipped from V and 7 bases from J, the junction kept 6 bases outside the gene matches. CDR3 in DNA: TGTGCCAGCAGTGTTGGGCAGGGGGCCCAGCCCCAGCATTTT. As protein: CASSVGQGAQPQHF. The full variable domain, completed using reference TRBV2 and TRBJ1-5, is EPEVTQTPSHQVTQMGQEVILRCVPISNHLYFYWYRQILGQKVEFLVSFYNNEISEKSEIFDDQFSVERPDGSNFTLKIRSTKLEDSAMYFCASSVGQGAQPQHFGDGTRLSIL.

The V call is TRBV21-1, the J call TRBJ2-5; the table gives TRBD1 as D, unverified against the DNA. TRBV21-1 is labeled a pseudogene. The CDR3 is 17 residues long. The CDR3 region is CASSKADNRQPQETQYF. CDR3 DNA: TGTGCCAGCAGCAAAGCCGATAACAGACAACCCCAAGAGACCCAGTACTTC.

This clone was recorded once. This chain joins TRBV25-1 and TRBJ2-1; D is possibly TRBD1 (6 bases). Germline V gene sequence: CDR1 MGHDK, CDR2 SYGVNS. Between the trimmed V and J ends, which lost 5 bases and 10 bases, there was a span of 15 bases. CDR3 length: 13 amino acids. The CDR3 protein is CASSKLTGMEQFF. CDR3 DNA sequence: TGTGCCAGCAGTAAACTCACAGGGATGGAGCAGTTCTTC. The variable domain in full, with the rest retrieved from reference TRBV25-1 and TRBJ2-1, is EADIYQTPRYLVIGTGKKITLECSQTMGHDKMYWYQQDPGMELHLIHYSYGVNSTEKGDLSSESTVSRIRTEHFPLTLESARPSHTSQYLCASSKLTGMEQFFGPGTRLTVL.

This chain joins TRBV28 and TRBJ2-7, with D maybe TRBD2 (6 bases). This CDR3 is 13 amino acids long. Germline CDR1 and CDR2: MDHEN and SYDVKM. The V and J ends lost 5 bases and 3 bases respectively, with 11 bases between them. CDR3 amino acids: CASSRLGGYEQYF. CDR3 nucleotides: TGTGCCAGCAGTCGATTGGGGGGCTACGAGCAGTACTTC.

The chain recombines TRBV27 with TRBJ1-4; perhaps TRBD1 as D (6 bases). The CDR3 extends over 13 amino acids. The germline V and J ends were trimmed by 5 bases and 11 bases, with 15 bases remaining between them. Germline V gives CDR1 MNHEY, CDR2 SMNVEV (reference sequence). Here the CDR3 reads CASSPPGVGKLFF. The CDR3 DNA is TGTGCCAGCAGTCCCCCAGGGGTGGGGAAACTGTTTTTT.

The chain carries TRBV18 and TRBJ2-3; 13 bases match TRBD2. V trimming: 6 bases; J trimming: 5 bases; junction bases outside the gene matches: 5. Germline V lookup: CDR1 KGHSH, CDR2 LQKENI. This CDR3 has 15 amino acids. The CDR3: CASSLGLAGVDTQYF. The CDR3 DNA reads TGTGCCAGCTCTCTCGGACTAGCGGGAGTAGATACGCAGTATTTT. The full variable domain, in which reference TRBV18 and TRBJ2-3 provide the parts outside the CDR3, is NAGVMQNPRHLVRRRGQEARLRCSPMKGHSHVYWYRQLPEEGLKFMVYLQKENIIDESGMPKERFSAEFPKEGPSILRIQQVVRGDSAAYFCASSLGLAGVDTQYFGPGTRLTVL.

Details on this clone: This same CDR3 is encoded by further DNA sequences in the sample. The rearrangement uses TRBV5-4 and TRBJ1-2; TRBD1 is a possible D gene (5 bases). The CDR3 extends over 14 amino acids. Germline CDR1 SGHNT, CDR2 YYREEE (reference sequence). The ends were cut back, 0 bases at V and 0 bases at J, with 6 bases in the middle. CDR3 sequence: CASSLAGANYGYTF. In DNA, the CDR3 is TGTGCCAGCAGCTTGGCGGGGGCTAACTATGGCTACACCTTC.

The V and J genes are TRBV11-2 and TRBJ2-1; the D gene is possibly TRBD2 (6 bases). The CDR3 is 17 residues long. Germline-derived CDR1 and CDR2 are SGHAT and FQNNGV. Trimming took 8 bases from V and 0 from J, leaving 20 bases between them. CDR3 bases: TGTGCCAGCCTTGTGGGCATCGGGAGCTTCTCCTACAATGAGCAGTTCTTC. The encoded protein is CASLVGIGSFSYNEQFF.

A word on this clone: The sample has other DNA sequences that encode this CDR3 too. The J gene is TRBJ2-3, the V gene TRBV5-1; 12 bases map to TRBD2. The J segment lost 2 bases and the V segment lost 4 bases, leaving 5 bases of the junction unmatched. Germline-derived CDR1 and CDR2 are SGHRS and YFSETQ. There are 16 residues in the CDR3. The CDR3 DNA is TGCGCCAGCAGCCCAGGACTAGCGGGGAACACAGATACGCAGTATTTT. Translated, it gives CASSPGLAGNTDTQYF.

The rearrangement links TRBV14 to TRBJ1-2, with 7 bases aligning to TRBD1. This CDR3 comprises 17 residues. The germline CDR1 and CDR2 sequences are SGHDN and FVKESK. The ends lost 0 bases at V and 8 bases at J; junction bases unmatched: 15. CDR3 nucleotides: TGTGCCAGCAGCCAAGATATAAGACAGGGTGGAGTAGGAGGCTACACCTTC. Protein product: CASSQDIRQGGVGGYTF. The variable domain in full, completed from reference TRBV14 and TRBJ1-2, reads EAGVTQFPSHSVIEKGQTVTLRCDPISGHDNLYWYRRVMGKEIKFLLHFVKESKQDESGMPNNRFLAERTGGTYSTLKVQPAELEDSGVYFCASSQDIRQGGVGGYTFGSGTRLTVV.

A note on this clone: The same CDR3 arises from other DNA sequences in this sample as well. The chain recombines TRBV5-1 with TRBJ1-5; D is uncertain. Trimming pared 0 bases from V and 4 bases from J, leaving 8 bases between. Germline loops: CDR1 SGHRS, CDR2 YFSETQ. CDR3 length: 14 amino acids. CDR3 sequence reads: CASSLDGLNQPQHF. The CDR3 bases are TGCGCCAGCAGCTTGGATGGGTTAAATCAGCCCCAGCATTTT.

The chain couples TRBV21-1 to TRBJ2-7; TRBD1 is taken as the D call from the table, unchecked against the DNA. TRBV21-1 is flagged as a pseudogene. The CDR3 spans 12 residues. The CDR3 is CASKFRVYEQYF. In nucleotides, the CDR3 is TGTGCCAGCAAGTTCAGGGTGTACGAGCAGTACTTC.

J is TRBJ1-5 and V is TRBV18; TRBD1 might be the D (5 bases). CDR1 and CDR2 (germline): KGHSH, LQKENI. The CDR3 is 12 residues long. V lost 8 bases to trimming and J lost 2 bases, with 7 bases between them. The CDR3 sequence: CASGARNQPQHF. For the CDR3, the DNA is TGTGCCAGCGGGGCCCGCAATCAGCCCCAGCATTTT.

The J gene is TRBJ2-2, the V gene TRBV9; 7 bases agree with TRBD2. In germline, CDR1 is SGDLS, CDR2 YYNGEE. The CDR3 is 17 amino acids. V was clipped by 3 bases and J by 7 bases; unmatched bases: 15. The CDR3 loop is CASSAPWDGRIVGELFF. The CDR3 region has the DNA TGTGCCAGCAGCGCCCCTTGGGACGGGAGGATCGTCGGGGAGCTGTTTTTT.

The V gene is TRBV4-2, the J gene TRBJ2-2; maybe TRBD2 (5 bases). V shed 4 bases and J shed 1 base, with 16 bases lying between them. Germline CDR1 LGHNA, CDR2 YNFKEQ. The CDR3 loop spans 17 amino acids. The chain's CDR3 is CASSPNNRGWNTGELFF. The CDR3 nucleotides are TGTGCCAGCAGCCCCAATAATCGGGGTTGGAACACCGGGGAGCTGTTTTTT.

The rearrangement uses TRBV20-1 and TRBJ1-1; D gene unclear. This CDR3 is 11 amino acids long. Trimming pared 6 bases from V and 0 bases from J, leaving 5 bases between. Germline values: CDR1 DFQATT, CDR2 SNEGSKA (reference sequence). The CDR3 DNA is TGCAGTGCCCACATGAACACTGAAGCTTTCTTT. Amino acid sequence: CSAHMNTEAFF.

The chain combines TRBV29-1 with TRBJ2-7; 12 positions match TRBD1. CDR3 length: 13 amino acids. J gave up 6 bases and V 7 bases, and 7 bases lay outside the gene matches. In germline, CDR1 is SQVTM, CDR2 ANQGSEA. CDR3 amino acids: CSGSGTGGGEQYF. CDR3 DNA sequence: TGCAGCGGTTCCGGGACAGGGGGCGGCGAGCAGTACTTC.

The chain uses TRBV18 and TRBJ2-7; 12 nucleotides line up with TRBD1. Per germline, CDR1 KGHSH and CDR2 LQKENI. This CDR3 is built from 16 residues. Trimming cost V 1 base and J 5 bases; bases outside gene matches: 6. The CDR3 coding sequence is TGTGCCAGCTCACCACTAGCGGGACAGGGGGCCCACGAGCAGTACTTC. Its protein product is CASSPLAGQGAHEQYF.

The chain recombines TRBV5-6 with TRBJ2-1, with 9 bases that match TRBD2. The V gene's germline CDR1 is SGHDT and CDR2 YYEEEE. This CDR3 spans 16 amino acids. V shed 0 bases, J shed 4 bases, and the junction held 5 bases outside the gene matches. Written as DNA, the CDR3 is TGTGCCAGCAGCTTGGTCGGGCTAGCGGGGTACAATGAGCAGTTCTTC. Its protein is CASSLVGLAGYNEQFF.

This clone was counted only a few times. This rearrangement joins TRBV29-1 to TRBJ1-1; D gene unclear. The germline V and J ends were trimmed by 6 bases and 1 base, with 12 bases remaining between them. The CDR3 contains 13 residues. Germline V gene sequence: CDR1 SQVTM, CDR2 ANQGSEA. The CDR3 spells CSVGNKGNTEAFF. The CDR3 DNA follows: TGCAGCGTGGGTAACAAGGGGAACACTGAAGCTTTCTTT.

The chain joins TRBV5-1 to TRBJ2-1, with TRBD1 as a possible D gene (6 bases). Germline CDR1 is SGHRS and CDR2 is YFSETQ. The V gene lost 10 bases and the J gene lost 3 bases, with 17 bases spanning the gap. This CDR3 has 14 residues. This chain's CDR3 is CASLRGGGYNEQFF. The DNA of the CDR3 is TGCGCCTCCCTCAGGGGTGGAGGCTACAATGAGCAGTTCTTC. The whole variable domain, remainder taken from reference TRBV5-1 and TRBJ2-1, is KAGVTQTPRYLIKTRGQQVTLSCSPISGHRSVSWYQQTPGQGLQFLFEYFSETQRNKGNFPGRFSGRQFSNSRSEMNVSTLELGDSALYLCASLRGGGYNEQFFGPGTRLTVL.

The CDR3 reads CAWSSDRGHEQYF. Written as DNA, the CDR3 is TGTGCCTGGAGTTCGGACAGGGGCCACGAGCAGTACTTC. This sequence joins TRBV30 and TRBJ2-7; 9 nucleotides align to TRBD1. Looked up from germline, CDR1 is GTSNPN and CDR2 is SVGIG (reference sequence). The CDR3 is made up of 13 amino acids. The trim removed 2 bases at V and 5 bases at J, leaving 4 bases unmatched.